The sequence of this T cell receptor (beta chain) was determined in a study of post-analysis software for immune sequencing data. Study summary: The disease courses covered relapsing-remitting, secondary progressive and progressive-relapsing multiple sclerosis. Study outcomes and limitations: Diversity measured as normalized Chao1 was significantly lower in multiple sclerosis patients than in controls. Four or five TRBV segments, including TRBV5-6, TRBV5-1 and TRBV20-1, were more frequent in patients than controls.

Built from TCR beta cDNA, the libraries had unique molecular identifiers in them. A population of roughly 0.9 to 11 million T cells gave rise to about 500,000 cDNA molecules. MiXCR was run by TCRdb on the PCR reads, yielding one entry per CDR3 protein. The sample holds hundreds of thousands of distinct CDR3 sequences, about 57% seen once. In germline, CDR1 is MNHNS, CDR2 SASEGT. The CDR3 is 15 amino acids. Trimming removed 3 bases from V and 8 bases from J; junction bases left unmatched: 10. On this clonotype itself: Antigen unknown.

The chain carries TRBV6-1 and TRBJ1-2; 9 nucleotides line up with TRBD1. The specimen sequenced was blood. This TCR came from a girl aged 5 to 17 with multiple sclerosis. CDR3 nucleotide sequence: TGTGCCAGCAGTGAGATAAACAGGGGGCGGAGCGGCTACACCTTC. This sequence encodes CASSEINRGRSGYTF.